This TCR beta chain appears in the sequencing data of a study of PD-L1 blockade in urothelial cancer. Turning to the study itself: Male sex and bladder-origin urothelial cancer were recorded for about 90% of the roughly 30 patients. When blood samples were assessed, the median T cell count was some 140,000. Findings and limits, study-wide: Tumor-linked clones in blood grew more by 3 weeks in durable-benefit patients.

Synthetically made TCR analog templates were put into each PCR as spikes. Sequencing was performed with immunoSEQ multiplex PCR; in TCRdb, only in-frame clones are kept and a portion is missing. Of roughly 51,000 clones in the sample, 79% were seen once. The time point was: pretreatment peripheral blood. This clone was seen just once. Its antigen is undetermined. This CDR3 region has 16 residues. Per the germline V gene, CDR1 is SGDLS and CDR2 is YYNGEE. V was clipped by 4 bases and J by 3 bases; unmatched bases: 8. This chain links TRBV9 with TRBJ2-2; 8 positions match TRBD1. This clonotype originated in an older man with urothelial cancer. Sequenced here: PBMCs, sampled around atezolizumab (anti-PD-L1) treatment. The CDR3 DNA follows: TGTGCCAGCAGCCCCAGGACAGGGCTGGACACCGGGGAGCTGTTTTTT. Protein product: CASSPRTGLDTGELFF.